This T cell receptor beta chain was recovered during a study of shared clonotypes between healthy human individuals (TCRdb year 2020). Concerning the study at large: Three men and a couple of women, aged 18 to 49 years, made up the cohort. For each donor, CD4 naive and CD4 memory were each run on three plates, CD8 naive on two plates, and CD8 memory on one plate. To estimate repertoire size and how much clonotypes are shared between individuals, the study performed deep sequencing of blood TCR repertoires from a few healthy adults. Different laboratories and diverse techniques were used to prepare libraries and sequence TCR repertoires, to increase sequencing depth and limit assay-specific biases. Leukapheresis yielded between about 0.8 and 9.5 billion PBMCs per donor. The research as a whole found: Sampling was limited to blood, and TCR repertoires in tissue likely differ from TCR repertoires in blood. Estimated clonotype richness was generally larger for naive than for memory subsets. The small number of donors limited the genetic and exposure-history diversity represented. Pairwise subsampling led to the expectation that sequencing depth would affect the degree of clonotype sharing among donors. Around 5% of naive CD4, 3.5% of naive CD8, roughly 2.5% of memory CD4, and more than 0.35% of memory CD8 clonotypes were shared across several donors. Rarefaction of sorted-subset datasets indicated incomplete sequencing despite the large sequencing depth. Compared with non-shared clonotypes, clonotypes shared by all four sorted-subset donors had higher generation probabilities.

The cysteine opens and the phenylalanine closes a CDR3 of 15 amino acids. The only DNA kept is the CDR3, 45 bases in frame from the first base. CDR1 and CDR2 are read off the germline V gene as KGHSH and LQKENI. V trim: 3 bases; J trim: 5 bases; unmatched bases: 10. Using the deep immunoSEQ assay, multiplex PCR amplified TCR CDR3 regions from genomic DNA. Genomic DNA extracted from each cell subset was distributed evenly over all wells of several immunoSEQ 96-well plates, and each plate served as one replicate. For sorted subsets, each replicate PCR was loaded with 200 ng genomic DNA, equivalent to 30,000 to 35,000 T cell genomes. The purified libraries were quantified using a Qubit 3.0 fluorometer, sized with a Bioanalyzer 2100, and then quantified again using the KAPA Library Quantification kit. Every immunoSEQ 96-well plate was sequenced on a dedicated single-read 150-cycle Illumina NextSeq 550 flow cell. On the study's bioinformatics: Because only junctional sequences without quality scores were contained in the immunoSEQ output, filtering matching that applied to full-length reads could not be performed. Sequences were annotated with PyIR, a Python wrapper for IgBLAST v1.9, using IMGT germline references to assign V/J genes and CDR3. Reads were filtered out if the reads had weak V/J assignments (E-value above 1e-6), no CDR3, stop codons, out-of-frame junctions, or ambiguous translated residues. V3J clonotypes were defined as sequences sharing an identical inferred V gene, J gene, and CDR3 amino acid sequence. Percentage overlap between repertoires was computed as shared unique clonotypes divided by the size of the smaller repertoire. Three approaches were used to assess repertoire richness: RTK rarefaction, the Chao1 estimator, and Recon v2.1 estimates of unobserved clonotypes. Generation probabilities for all TCRbeta clonotypes obtained by the gDNA method from a few donors were computed using OLGA. TCRdb provides this immuneACCESS table in a form limited to in-frame rearrangements. Some clones are lacking; in checked studies, under half of them reflect an unresolved V gene, and why the rest are absent is not known. The V and J calls and clone size come from that table; D and trimming were worked out from the DNA. The sample includes millions of clones, with around 95% observed a single time. The ten largest account for 0.1% to 0.15% of the sample.

Healthy HIV-negative adults with no recently reported acute infections or vaccinations were included as donors. Every donor was a Caucasian adult residing in Nashville, Tennessee, USA. CD4+ T cells were enriched by magnetic negative selection, after which naive cells were positively selected on CD45RA and the negative fraction was taken as the memory subset. Blood was obtained by leukapheresis, after which PBMCs were separated by Ficoll-Histopaque density gradient centrifugation and cryopreserved in liquid nitrogen vapor phase. Purity and quantity of every magnetically sorted T cell population were checked by analytical flow cytometry. From each sorted fraction, genomic DNA was isolated and quantified by UV absorbance on a Nanodrop 2000c. Details on this clone: Its antigen specificity is not known. No base-level quality is on record; no much larger clone is a single base apart.

The chain couples TRBV18 to TRBJ2-7; TRBD1 fits 7 bases in the junction. This sequence was found in a young man in good health. The sample consisted of naive CD4+ T cells sorted from blood. The sample's cell subset or site label, decoded: CD45RA+ positively selected. The nucleotide sequence reads TGTGCCAGCTCACCGAACAGGGGTAGTTCTGACGAGCAGTACTTC. Its protein product is CASSPNRGSSDEQYF.